This T cell receptor (beta chain) is drawn from a study of shared T cell receptors in the human thymus. Clones were read by immunoSEQ multiplex PCR, and TCRdb kept only the in-frame ones, dropping some. The sample lists roughly 550,000 clones, around 78% seen once, with more than 0.01% in the top ten. Per the germline V gene, CDR1 is ENHRY and CDR2 is SYGVKD. The CDR3 contains 13 residues. Trimming removed 4 bases at V and 7 bases at J, with 14 bases between. These data were also reused for a study on human thymus T cells. This second study notes: In corrective heart surgery, resections were taken, and these provided the thymus tissue.

The sequenced material came from thymocytes. The receptor comes from a boy under two years old with a congenital heart defect. This chain joins TRBV10-3 and TRBJ2-7; perhaps TRBD2 as D (6 bases). The CDR3 region is CAISGDSPGEQYF. The CDR3 region has the DNA TGTGCCATCAGTGGGGACTCCCCGGGGGAGCAGTACTTC.